Sequencing of this T cell receptor beta chain was carried out in a study of identical twins. The germline V and J ends were trimmed by 2 bases and 0 bases, with 5 bases remaining between them. Germline CDR1 is MGHRA and CDR2 is YSYEKL. The CDR3 covers 14 residues. A universal primer site came from template switching; cDNA carried unique molecular identifiers. TCRdb processed the 5' RACE reads anew with MiXCR; each CDR3 protein has one entry. The data contain approximately 140,000 distinct CDR3 sequences, under 4.5% of them singletons. Study results and caveats: Less excess twin sharing appeared in beta out-of-frame sequences. With abundant cord blood beta clonotypes, insertions were fewer; memory repertoires showed no such pattern.

Healthy Caucasians, and only they, were the donors. This clonotype has at least ten counts. Its antigen is unidentified. The V gene is TRBV4-1, the J gene TRBJ2-1, with no clear D. The source of this sequence is a man between 18 and 29 years old in good health. The source material was memory T cells sorted from blood. The CDR3 DNA follows: TGCGCCAGCAGCCAACAGGTCTCCTACAATGAGCAGTTCTTC. It encodes CASSQQVSYNEQFF.